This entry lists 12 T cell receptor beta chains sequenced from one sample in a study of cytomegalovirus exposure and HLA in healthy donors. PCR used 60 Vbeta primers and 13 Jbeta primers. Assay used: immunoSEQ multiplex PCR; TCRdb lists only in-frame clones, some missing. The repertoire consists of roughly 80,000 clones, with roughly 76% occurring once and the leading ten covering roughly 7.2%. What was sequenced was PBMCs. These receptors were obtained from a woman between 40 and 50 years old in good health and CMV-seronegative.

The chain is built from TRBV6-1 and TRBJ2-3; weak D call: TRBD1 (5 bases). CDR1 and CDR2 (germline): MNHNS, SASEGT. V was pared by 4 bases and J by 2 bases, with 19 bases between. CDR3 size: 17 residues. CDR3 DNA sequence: TGTGCCAGCAGTGCGTCGCAGGGTGTTAGGGCCACAGATACGCAGTATTTT. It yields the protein CASSASQGVRATDTQYF.

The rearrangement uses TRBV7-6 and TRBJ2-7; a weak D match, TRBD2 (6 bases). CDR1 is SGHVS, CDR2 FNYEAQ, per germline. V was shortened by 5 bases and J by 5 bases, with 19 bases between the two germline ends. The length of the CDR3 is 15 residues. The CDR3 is CASSPSDSAGNEQYF. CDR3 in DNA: TGTGCCAGCAGCCCCTCAGACAGCGCGGGAAACGAGCAGTACTTC.

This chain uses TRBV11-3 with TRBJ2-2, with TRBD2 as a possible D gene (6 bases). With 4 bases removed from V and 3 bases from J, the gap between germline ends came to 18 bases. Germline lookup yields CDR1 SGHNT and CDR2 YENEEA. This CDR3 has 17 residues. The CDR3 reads CASSSEGGLPYTGELFF. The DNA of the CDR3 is TGTGCCAGCAGCTCGGAGGGAGGCTTACCTTACACCGGGGAGCTGTTTTTT.

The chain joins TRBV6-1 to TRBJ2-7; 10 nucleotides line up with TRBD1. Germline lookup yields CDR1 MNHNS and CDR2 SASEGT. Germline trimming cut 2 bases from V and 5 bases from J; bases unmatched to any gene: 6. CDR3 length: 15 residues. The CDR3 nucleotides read TGTGCCAGCAGTGAACGAGACAGGGGGCACAACGAGCAGTACTTC. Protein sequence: CASSERDRGHNEQYF.

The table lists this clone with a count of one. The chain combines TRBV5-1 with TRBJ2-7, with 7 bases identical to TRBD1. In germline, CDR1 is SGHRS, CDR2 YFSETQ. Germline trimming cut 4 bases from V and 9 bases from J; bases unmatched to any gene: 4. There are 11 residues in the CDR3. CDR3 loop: CASSGTGVQYF. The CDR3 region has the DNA TGCGCCAGCAGCGGTACAGGGGTGCAGTACTTC.

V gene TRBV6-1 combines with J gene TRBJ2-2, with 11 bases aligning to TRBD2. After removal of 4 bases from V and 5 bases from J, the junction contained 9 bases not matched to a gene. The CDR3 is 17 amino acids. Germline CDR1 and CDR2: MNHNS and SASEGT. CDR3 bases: TGTGCCAGCAGTGCGTTTAGCGGGGGGGGGAATACCGGGGAGCTGTTTTTT. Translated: CASSAFSGGGNTGELFF.

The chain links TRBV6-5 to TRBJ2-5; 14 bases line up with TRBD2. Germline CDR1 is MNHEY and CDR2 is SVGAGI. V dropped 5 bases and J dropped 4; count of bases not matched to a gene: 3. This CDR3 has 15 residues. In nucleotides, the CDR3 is TGTGCCAGCAGTCCCGGGACTAGCGGGGGAGAGACCCAGTACTTC. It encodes CASSPGTSGGETQYF.

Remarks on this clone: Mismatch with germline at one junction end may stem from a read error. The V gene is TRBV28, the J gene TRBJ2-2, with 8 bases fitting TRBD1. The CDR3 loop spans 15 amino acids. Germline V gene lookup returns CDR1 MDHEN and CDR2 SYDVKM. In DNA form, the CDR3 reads TGTGCCAGCAGTATCAGGACAGGGAACGCCGGGGAGCTGTTTTTT. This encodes CASSIRTGNAGELFF.

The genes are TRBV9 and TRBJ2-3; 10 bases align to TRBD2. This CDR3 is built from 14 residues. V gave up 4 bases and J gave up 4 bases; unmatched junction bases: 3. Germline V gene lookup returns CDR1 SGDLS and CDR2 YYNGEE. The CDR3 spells CASSMLAGADTQYF. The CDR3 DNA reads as TGTGCCAGCAGCATGCTAGCGGGAGCAGATACGCAGTATTTT.

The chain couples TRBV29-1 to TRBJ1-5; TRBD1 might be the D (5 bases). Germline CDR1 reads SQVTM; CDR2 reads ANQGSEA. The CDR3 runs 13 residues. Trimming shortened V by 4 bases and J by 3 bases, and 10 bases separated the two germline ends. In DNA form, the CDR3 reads TGCAGCGTTGCAGGACACCTCAATCAGCCCCAGCATTTT. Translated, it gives CSVAGHLNQPQHF.

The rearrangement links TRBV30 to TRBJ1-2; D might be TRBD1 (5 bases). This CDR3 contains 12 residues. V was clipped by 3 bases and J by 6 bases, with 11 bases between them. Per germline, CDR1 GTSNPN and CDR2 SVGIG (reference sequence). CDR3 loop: CAWSSGGDGYTF. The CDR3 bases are TGTGCCTGGAGCTCGGGGGGGGATGGCTACACCTTC.

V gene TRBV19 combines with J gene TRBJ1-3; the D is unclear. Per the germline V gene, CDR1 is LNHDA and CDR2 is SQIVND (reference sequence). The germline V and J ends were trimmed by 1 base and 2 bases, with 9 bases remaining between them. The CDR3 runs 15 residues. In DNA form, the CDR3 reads TGTGCCAGTAGTATAGGGGCAGGTCCTGGAAACACCATATATTTT. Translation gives CASSIGAGPGNTIYF.